One sample yielded the 8 T cell receptor beta chains listed below, sequenced in a study of blood T cell repertoires in COVID-19. Produced via immunoSEQ multiplex PCR; TCRdb's table is partial and in-frame only. The table lists under 300,000 clones, around 86% of them singletons, with approximately 2% in the top ten. The specimen was peripheral blood. These TCRs come from a man younger than 45 who had recovered from COVID-19.

This chain uses TRBV6-1 with TRBJ1-5; D is uncertain. Looked up from germline, CDR1 is MNHNS and CDR2 is SASEGT. The length of the CDR3 is 17 residues. V was pared by 1 base and J by 4 bases, with 17 bases between. CDR3 amino acids: CASSEGGGLYLNQPQHF. In DNA, the CDR3 is TGTGCCAGCAGTGAAGGTGGCGGGTTGTATCTGAATCAGCCCCAGCATTTT.

This chain connects TRBV18 to TRBJ2-7, with 12 nucleotides matching TRBD1. After removal of 0 bases from V and 4 bases from J, the junction contained 4 bases not matched to a gene. The CDR3 is 16 amino acids. Germline loops: CDR1 KGHSH, CDR2 LQKENI. The CDR3 nucleotides read TGTGCCAGCTCACCACCAGGGACAGGGGGCGTTTACGAGCAGTACTTC. This gives the protein CASSPPGTGGVYEQYF. The full variable domain, with the rest looked up from reference TRBV18 and TRBJ2-7, is NAGVMQNPRHLVRRRGQEARLRCSPMKGHSHVYWYRQLPEEGLKFMVYLQKENIIDESGMPKERFSAEFPKEGPSILRIQQVVRGDSAAYFCASSPPGTGGVYEQYFGPGTRLTVT.

In this sample, this clone turned up a few times. J is TRBJ2-2 and V is TRBV6-1; 7 nucleotides match TRBD1. The CDR3 is 16 amino acids. Germline lookup yields CDR1 MNHNS and CDR2 SASEGT. V lost 2 bases and J lost 4; bases outside the gene matches: 7. The CDR3 DNA reads as TGTGCCAGCAGTGAACCGAGGGGGCCTAGCACCGGGGAGCTGTTTTTT. It specifies CASSEPRGPSTGELFF.

Notes on this clone: Within the sample, other DNA sequences also encode this same CDR3. The gene calls are TRBV6-5 and TRBJ1-1; D is perhaps TRBD1 (6 bases). This CDR3 contains 14 residues. The V end lost 6 bases, the J end lost 4 bases, and 15 bases lay between the germline ends. Germline assignment: CDR1 MNHEY and CDR2 SVGAGI. For the CDR3, the DNA is TGTGCCAGCAGCCCAACCAGGGGTTCCACTGAAGCTTTCTTT. It yields the protein CASSPTRGSTEAFF.

The chain combines TRBV24-1 with TRBJ2-1; possible D gene TRBD2, 6 bases. Germline CDR1 reads KGHDR; CDR2 reads SFDVKD. The CDR3 covers 14 residues. The V and J ends lost 9 bases and 2 bases respectively, with 13 bases between them. CDR3: CATSPGGAYNEQFF. CDR3 DNA sequence: TGTGCCACCTCTCCCGGGGGAGCCTACAATGAGCAGTTCTTC.

The chain uses TRBV12-5 and TRBJ1-5, with D perhaps TRBD1 (5 bases). The CDR3 contains 14 residues. V lost 0 bases to trimming and J lost 9 bases, with 12 bases between them. The germline gives CDR1 LGHNT, CDR2 FRNRAP. CDR3 nucleotides: TGTGCTAGTGGTTTGGTCGCCTACGGGGGGCCCCAGCATTTT. This sequence encodes CASGLVAYGGPQHF.

The chain recombines TRBV7-2 with TRBJ1-4; a weak D match, TRBD1 (5 bases). Germline CDR1 is SGHTA and CDR2 is FQGNSA. Trimming left V 1 base short and J 7 bases short, with 10 bases between. This CDR3 spans 14 amino acids. The CDR3 coding sequence is TGTGCCAGCAGCTTAGGGGGCTTCGGTGAAAAACTGTTTTTT. The encoded protein is CASSLGGFGEKLFF.

The table lists this clone with a count of one. This chain links TRBV4-2 with TRBJ1-2; 12 bases are a match to TRBD1. This CDR3 comprises 17 residues. Trimming cost V 1 base and J 5 bases; bases outside gene matches: 8. The germline CDR1 and CDR2 sequences are LGHNA and YNFKEQ. The CDR3 loop reads CASSQGGQGAEPYGYTF. Written as DNA, the CDR3 is TGTGCCAGCAGCCAAGGGGGACAGGGGGCCGAGCCATATGGCTACACCTTC.